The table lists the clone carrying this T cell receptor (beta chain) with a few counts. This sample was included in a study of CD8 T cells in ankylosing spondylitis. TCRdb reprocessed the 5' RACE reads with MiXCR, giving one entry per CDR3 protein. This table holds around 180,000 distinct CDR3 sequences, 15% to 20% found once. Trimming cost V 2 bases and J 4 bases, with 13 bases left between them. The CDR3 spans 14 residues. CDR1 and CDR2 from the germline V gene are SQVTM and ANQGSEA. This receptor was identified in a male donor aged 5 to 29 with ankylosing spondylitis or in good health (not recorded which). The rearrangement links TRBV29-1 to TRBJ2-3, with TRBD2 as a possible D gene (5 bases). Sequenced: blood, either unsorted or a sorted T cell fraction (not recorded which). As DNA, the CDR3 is TGCAGCGTTGAAACTGGCGACGGGGCAGATACGCAGTATTTT. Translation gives CSVETGDGADTQYF.